The 18 T cell receptor beta chains below come from one sample, sequenced in a study of shared clonotypes between healthy human individuals. CD8 cells classed as naive were CD45RO-negative and positively selected for CCR7, excluding terminally differentiated effector memory CD45RA+ cells. Assay used: immunoSEQ multiplex PCR; TCRdb lists only in-frame clones, some missing. The sample shows millions of clones, about 95% of them seen only once. The sequenced sample consisted of naive CD8+ T cells sorted from blood. The receptors were gathered from a man aged 18 to 29 in good health.

This clone was found a few times. The rearrangement links TRBV7-2 to TRBJ2-7; 9 bases agree with TRBD2. The V and J ends lost 5 bases and 6 bases, in that order; junction bases with no gene match: 11. Germline CDR1 reads SGHTA; CDR2 reads FQGNSA. The CDR3 consists of 15 residues. The chain's CDR3 is CASSPVAGAWLEQYF. In DNA form, the CDR3 reads TGTGCCAGCAGCCCCGTAGCGGGAGCGTGGCTCGAGCAGTACTTC.

The chain employs TRBV9 and TRBJ2-2; D is unclear. The CDR3 is 16 amino acids. Per germline, CDR1 SGDLS and CDR2 YYNGEE. Trimming removed 0 bases from V and 0 bases from J, with 9 bases in between. CDR3 DNA sequence: TGTGCCAGCAGCGTAGAGGGTAGATCGAACACCGGGGAGCTGTTTTTT. Translation gives CASSVEGRSNTGELFF.

About this clone: A read error may produce the germline difference seen at one junction end. The CDR3, as DNA: TGTGCTAGCAGCGCTCGGTGGGGGGCAGATACGCAGTATTTT. Translation gives CASSARWGADTQYF. This chain connects TRBV7-7 to TRBJ2-3; the D gene is possibly TRBD2 (6 bases). The CDR3 totals 14 residues. Germline CDR1 is SSHAT and CDR2 is FNYEAQ (reference sequence). Full variable domain (rest looked up from reference TRBV7-7 and TRBJ2-3): GAGVSQSPRYKVTKRGQDVTLRCDPISSHATLYWYQQALGQGPEFLTYFNYEAQPDKSGLPSDRFSAERPEGSISTLTIQRTEQRDSAMYRCASSARWGADTQYFGPGTRLTVL.

V usage is TRBV18 and J usage is TRBJ2-1; tentative D call: TRBD2 (5 bases). This CDR3 contains 14 residues. Trimming shortened V by 7 bases and J by 9 bases, and 19 bases separated the two germline ends. The germline gives CDR1 KGHSH, CDR2 LQKENI. CDR3 residues: CASLSFGPGSEQFF. CDR3 coding DNA: TGTGCCAGCTTGAGTTTCGGGCCGGGGAGTGAGCAGTTCTTC.

The V call is TRBV11-2, the J call TRBJ2-5, with 11 nucleotides matching TRBD2. The CDR3 loop spans 16 amino acids. V gave up 0 bases and J gave up 5 bases; unmatched junction bases: 5. Germline CDR1 is SGHAT and CDR2 is FQNNGV. The CDR3 DNA sequence: TGTGCCAGCAGCTTAGAGGCTAGCGGGGGGAGTGAGACCCAGTACTTC. Its translation: CASSLEASGGSETQYF. The variable domain in full, completed from reference TRBV11-2 and TRBJ2-5, reads EAGVAQSPRYKIIEKRQSVAFWCNPISGHATLYWYQQILGQGPKLLIQFQNNGVVDDSQLPKDRFSAERLKGVDSTLKIQPAKLEDSAVYLCASSLEASGGSETQYFGPGTRLLVL.

The gene calls are TRBV6-5 and TRBJ2-1; TRBD2 aligns across 9 bases. This CDR3 region has 15 residues. The germline gives CDR1 MNHEY, CDR2 SVGAGI. With 4 bases clipped from V and 8 bases from J, the junction kept 9 bases outside the gene matches. The CDR3, as DNA: TGTGCCAGCAGTTTCTGGCGGGAGGGGGTAGATGAGCAGTTCTTC. This codes for CASSFWREGVDEQFF.

The chain carries TRBV7-8 and TRBJ2-3, with 13 bases that match TRBD2. Germline loops: CDR1 SGHVS, CDR2 FQNEAQ. The CDR3 totals 17 residues. V was pared by 1 base and J by 3 bases, with 4 bases of the junction left unmatched. In DNA, the CDR3 is TGTGCCAGCAGCTTAGTACTAGCGGGGGGGCCGACAGATACGCAGTATTTT. Translation gives CASSLVLAGGPTDTQYF.

This chain uses TRBV7-9 with TRBJ2-1, with D perhaps matching TRBD1 (5 bases). The ends were cut back, 5 bases at V and 6 bases at J, with 17 bases in the middle. CDR3 length: 15 residues. Germline loops: CDR1 SEHNR, CDR2 FQNEAQ (reference sequence). CDR3 DNA: TGTGCCAGCAGCACAGAAACGACAGAAAGCAATGAGCAGTTCTTC. Translated: CASSTETTESNEQFF.

This chain's CDR3 is CASSRRTGVNTEAFF. The DNA for the CDR3 is TGTGCCAGTAGTAGAAGGACAGGGGTGAACACTGAAGCTTTCTTT. This chain links TRBV19 with TRBJ1-1, with 9 bases matching TRBD1. Germline lookup yields CDR1 LNHDA and CDR2 SQIVND (reference sequence). This CDR3 has 15 amino acids. With 4 bases clipped from V and 0 bases from J, the junction kept 3 bases outside the gene matches.

This clone showed up just once. Other DNA variants within this sample encode the same CDR3. The V gene is TRBV20-1, the J gene TRBJ2-1; D is uncertain. Looked up from germline, CDR1 is DFQATT and CDR2 is SNEGSKA (reference sequence). The CDR3 loop spans 11 amino acids. Between the trimmed V and J ends, which lost 0 bases and 3 bases, there was a span of 0 bases. CDR3 sequence: CSARDYNEQFF. In nucleotides, the CDR3 is TGCAGTGCTAGAGACTACAATGAGCAGTTCTTC.

The chain has TRBV2 and TRBJ2-7; a possible D gene is TRBD2 (7 bases). The germline gives CDR1 SNHLY, CDR2 FYNNEI. V was clipped by 8 bases and J by 3 bases, with 29 bases between them. This CDR3 contains 18 residues. CDR3 bases: TGTGCCAGCCTCTGGAATCATAACGGCGGGGGCGAATTCTACGAGCAGTACTTC. Translating it yields CASLWNHNGGGEFYEQYF.

The rearrangement uses TRBV7-9 and TRBJ2-7, with 7 bases matching TRBD1. Per germline, CDR1 SEHNR and CDR2 FQNEAQ (reference sequence). Trimming took 1 base from V and 2 from J; bases not matched to a gene: 8. This CDR3 has 16 amino acids. CDR3 coding DNA: TGTGCCAGCAGCTTAGGGTACGGGACAGCAACCTACGAGCAGTACTTC. Translating it yields CASSLGYGTATYEQYF.

The chain is built from TRBV6-1 and TRBJ1-1, with 8 bases matching TRBD1. V was pared by 5 bases and J by 5 bases, with 4 bases of the junction left unmatched. This CDR3 contains 13 residues. Germline V lookup: CDR1 MNHNS, CDR2 SASEGT. CDR3 bases: TGTGCCAGCAGTCTCCGGACAGGGACTGAAGCTTTCTTT. As protein: CASSLRTGTEAFF.

The J gene is TRBJ1-2, the V gene TRBV5-1, with a weak D call TRBD1 (5 bases). Germline CDR1 is SGHRS and CDR2 is YFSETQ. V was shortened by 1 base and J by 2 bases, with 15 bases between the two germline ends. The CDR3 sequence is 16 residues long. The CDR3 here is CASSLTKTVGNYGYTF. DNA of the CDR3: TGCGCCAGCAGCTTGACAAAGACAGTCGGCAACTATGGCTACACCTTC.

The sample holds one count of this clone. The chain joins TRBV5-5 to TRBJ2-7, with TRBD1 matching over 7 bases. The germline CDR1 and CDR2 sequences are SGHKS and YYEKEE (reference sequence). With V trimmed by 3 bases and J by 5 bases, 2 bases remained unmatched. This CDR3 spans 12 amino acids. The chain's CDR3 is CASSSTGNEQYF. The CDR3 DNA reads as TGTGCCAGCAGCTCGACAGGGAACGAGCAGTACTTC.

The V call is TRBV19, the J call TRBJ1-6; D might be TRBD1 (6 bases). The V gene lost 5 bases and the J gene lost 8 bases, with 10 bases spanning the gap. Germline V gene lookup returns CDR1 LNHDA and CDR2 SQIVND (reference sequence). The CDR3 has 13 amino acids. Written as DNA, the CDR3 is TGTGCCAGTAGTCCCCCAGGGGATTCACCCCTCCACTTT. It codes for CASSPPGDSPLHF.

The gene calls are TRBV21-1 and TRBJ2-7; the tabulated D call, TRBD2, remains unverified against the DNA. TRBV21-1 constitutes a pseudogene. The CDR3 runs to 14 residues. The CDR3 nucleotides are TGTGCCAGCAGCATACGACCGGGCTCCTACGAGCAGTACTTC. Its protein is CASSIRPGSYEQYF.

The chain joins TRBV6-5 to TRBJ1-4; 9 bases match TRBD1. The CDR3 totals 13 residues. Trimming removed 7 bases from V and 8 bases from J; junction bases left unmatched: 5. The germline V gene has CDR1 MNHEY and CDR2 SVGAGI. In DNA form, the CDR3 reads TGTGCCAGCACCACAGGGGGCAAGGAAAAACTGTTTTTT. This codes for CASTTGGKEKLFF.